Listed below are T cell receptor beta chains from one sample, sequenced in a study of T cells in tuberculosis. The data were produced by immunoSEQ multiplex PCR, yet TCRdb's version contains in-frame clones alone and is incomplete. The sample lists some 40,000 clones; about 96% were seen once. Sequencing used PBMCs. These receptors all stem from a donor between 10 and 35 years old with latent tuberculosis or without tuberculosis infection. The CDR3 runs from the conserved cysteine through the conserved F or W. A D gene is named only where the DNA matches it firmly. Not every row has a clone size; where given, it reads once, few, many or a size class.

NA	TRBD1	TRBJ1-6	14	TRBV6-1	CANSRDRENSPLHF	TGTGCCAATAGCAGGGACAGAGAGAATTCACCCCTCCACTTT
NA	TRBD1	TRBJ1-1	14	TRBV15	CATSRDRGDSEAFF	TGTGCCACCAGCAGAGATCGAGGGGACAGCGAAGCTTTCTTT
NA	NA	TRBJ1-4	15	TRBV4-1	CASSQNRRTNEKLFF	TGCGCCAGCAGCCAAAATCGTCGAACTAATGAAAAACTGTTTTTT
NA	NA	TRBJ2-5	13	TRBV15	CATSTGLPETQYF	TGTGCCACCAGCACAGGACTACCGGAGACCCAGTACTTC
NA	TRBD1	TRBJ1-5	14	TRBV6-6	CASRPGTGNQPQHF	TGTGCCAGCAGGCCCGGGACAGGCAATCAGCCCCAGCATTTT
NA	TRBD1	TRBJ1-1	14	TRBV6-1	CASRQDRVNTEAFF	TGTGCCAGCAGACAGGACAGGGTGAACACTGAAGCTTTCTTT
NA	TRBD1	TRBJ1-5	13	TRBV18	CASSQDRGQPQHF	TGTGCCAGCTCACAAGACAGGGGTCAGCCCCAGCATTTT
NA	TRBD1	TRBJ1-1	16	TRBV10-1	CASSRRQGASNTEAFF	TGCGCCAGCAGCCGGCGCCAGGGGGCAAGTAACACTGAAGCTTTCTTT
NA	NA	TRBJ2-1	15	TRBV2	CASRAAGHLYNEQFF	TGTGCCAGCAGGGCAGCGGGACACCTCTACAATGAGCAGTTCTTC
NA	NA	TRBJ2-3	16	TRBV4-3	CASSPRGDSYTDTQYF	TGCGCCAGCAGCCCCAGGGGGGACTCTTACACAGATACGCAGTATTTT
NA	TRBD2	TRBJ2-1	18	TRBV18	CASSPLGSSGISYNEQFF	TGTGCCAGCTCACCCTTGGGTTCTAGCGGCATCTCCTACAATGAGCAGTTCTTC
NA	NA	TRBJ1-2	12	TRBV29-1	CSVATGAYGYTF	TGCAGCGTTGCCACAGGAGCCTATGGCTACACCTTC
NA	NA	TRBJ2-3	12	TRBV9	CASSTYTDTQYF	TGTGCCAGCAGCACATACACAGATACGCAGTATTTT
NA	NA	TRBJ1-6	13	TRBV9	CASSSSRNSPLHF	TGTGCCAGCAGCTCCTCCAGAAATTCACCCCTCCACTTT
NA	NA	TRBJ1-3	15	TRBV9	CASSATGTSGNTIYF	TGTGCCAGCAGCGCCACAGGGACCTCTGGAAACACCATATATTTT
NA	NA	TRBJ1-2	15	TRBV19	CASSIAPPTNYGYTF	TGTGCCAGTAGTATTGCGCCACCTACTAACTATGGCTACACCTTC
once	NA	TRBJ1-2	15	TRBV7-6	CASSLGPTPNYGYTF	TGTGCCAGCAGCTTAGGGCCGACACCTAACTATGGCTACACCTTC
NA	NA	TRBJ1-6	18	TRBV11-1	CASSLAIRRGPYNSPLHF	TGTGCCAGCAGCTTAGCGATAAGGAGGGGCCCCTATAATTCACCCCTCCACTTT
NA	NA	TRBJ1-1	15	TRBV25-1	CASSELKGGDTEAFF	TGTGCCAGCAGTGAATTAAAAGGGGGAGACACTGAAGCTTTCTTT
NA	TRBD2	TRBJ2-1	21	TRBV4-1	CASSHPSPMLAGKGTNNEQFF	TGCGCCAGCAGCCACCCTTCCCCGATGTTAGCGGGAAAAGGGACGAACAATGAGCAGTTCTTC
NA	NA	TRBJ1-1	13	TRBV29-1	CSASETLNTEAFF	TGCAGCGCCTCCGAGACTCTGAACACTGAAGCTTTCTTT
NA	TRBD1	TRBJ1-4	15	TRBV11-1	CASSLVGQVNEKLFF	TGTGCCAGCAGCTTAGTCGGACAGGTCAATGAAAAACTGTTTTTT
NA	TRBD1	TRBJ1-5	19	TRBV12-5	CASGLVRGQGAFGNQPQHF	TGTGCTAGTGGTTTGGTAAGAGGACAGGGGGCATTCGGCAATCAGCCCCAGCATTTT
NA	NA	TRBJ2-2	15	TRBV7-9	CASSLLDSPTGELFF	TGTGCCAGCAGCTTACTAGACTCCCCCACCGGGGAGCTGTTTTTT